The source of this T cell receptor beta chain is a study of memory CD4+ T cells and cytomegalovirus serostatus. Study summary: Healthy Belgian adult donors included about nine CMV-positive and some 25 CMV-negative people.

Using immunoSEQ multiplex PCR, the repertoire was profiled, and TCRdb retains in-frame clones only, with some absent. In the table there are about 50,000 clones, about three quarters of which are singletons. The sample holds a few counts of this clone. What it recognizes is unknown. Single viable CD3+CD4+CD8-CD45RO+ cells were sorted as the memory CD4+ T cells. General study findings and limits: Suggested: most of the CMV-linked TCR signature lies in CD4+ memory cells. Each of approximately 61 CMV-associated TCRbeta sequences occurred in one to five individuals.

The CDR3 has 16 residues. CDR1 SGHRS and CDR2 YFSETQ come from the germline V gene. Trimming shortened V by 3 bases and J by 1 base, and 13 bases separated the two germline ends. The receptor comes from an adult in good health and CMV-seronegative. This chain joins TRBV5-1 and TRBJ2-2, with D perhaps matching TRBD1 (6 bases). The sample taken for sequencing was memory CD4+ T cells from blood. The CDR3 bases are TGCGCCAGCAGCTGGCGGACAGATATGAACACCGGGGAGCTGTTTTTT. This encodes CASSWRTDMNTGELFF. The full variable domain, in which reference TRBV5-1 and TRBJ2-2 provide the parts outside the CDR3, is KAGVTQTPRYLIKTRGQQVTLSCSPISGHRSVSWYQQTPGQGLQFLFEYFSETQRNKGNFPGRFSGRQFSNSRSEMNVSTLELGDSALYLCASSWRTDMNTGELFFGEGSRLTVL.